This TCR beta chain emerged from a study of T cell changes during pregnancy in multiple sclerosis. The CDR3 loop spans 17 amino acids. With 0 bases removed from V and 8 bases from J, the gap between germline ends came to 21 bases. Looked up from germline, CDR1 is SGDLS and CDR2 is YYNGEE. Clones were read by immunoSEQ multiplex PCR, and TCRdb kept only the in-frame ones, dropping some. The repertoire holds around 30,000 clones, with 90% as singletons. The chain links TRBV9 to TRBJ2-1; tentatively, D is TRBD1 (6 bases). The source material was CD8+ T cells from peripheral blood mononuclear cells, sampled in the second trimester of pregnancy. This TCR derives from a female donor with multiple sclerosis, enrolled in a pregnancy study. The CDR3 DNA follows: TGTGCCAGCAGCGTAGGTTTTGGGGGACACCCGACCGATGAGCAGTTCTTC. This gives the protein CASSVGFGGHPTDEQFF. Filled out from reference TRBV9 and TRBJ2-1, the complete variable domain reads DSGVTQTPKHLITATGQRVTLRCSPRSGDLSVYWYQQSLDQGLQFLIQYYNGEERAKGNILERFSAQQFPDLHSELNLSSLELGDSALYFCASSVGFGGHPTDEQFFGPGTRLTVL.